This T cell receptor beta chain was identified during a study of CD8+ T cells in alopecia areata (dated by TCRdb to the late 2010s). Regarding the complete study: The treated patients, all with moderate-to-severe alopecia areata, were enrolled in an open-label pilot trial of oral tofacitinib given at 5 to 10 mg twice daily. Tofacitinib was given for 6 to 18 months, followed by 6 months of follow-up off drug to assess delayed response and recurrence. The SALT score, which quantifies the percentage of affected scalp surface area, was used to measure disease severity in treated patients. The study used high-throughput TCRbeta sequencing to examine T cell clonal expansion in alopecia areata, in both the C3H/HeJ mouse model and human patients. Scalp tissue and sorted CD4+ and CD8+ peripheral blood T cells from patchy and totalis/universalis alopecia areata patients and from healthy controls were covered by human TCRbeta sequencing. Biopsies were taken from tofacitinib-treated patients at baseline and at 4 and 24 weeks of treatment, and a later scalp biopsy was taken in several of the tofacitinib-treated patients. Clonality in the scalp was compared among normal scalp (n=4), patchy alopecia areata scalp (n=8), and alopecia totalis/universalis scalp (n=8). RNA was extracted with the PAXgene miRNA kit for fixed scalp, the miRNeasy kit for PBMCs, and the RNeasy kit for mouse skin. TCRbeta CDR3 regions were amplified by immunoSEQ multiplex PCR using 35 Vbeta forward and 13 Jbeta reverse primers. What the study reported, not specific to this receptor: Many expanded lesional clones were found to persist in scalp and blood during tofacitinib treatment, and relapse after treatment cessation may be partly explained by this persistence. Resident alphabeta T cells in normal human skin are also sequenced, complicating scalp TCR repertoire analysis, unlike mouse skin dominated by gammadelta T cells. Because the treated cohort was small and had only one nonresponder, larger studies are needed to examine links between baseline CD8+ expansion and response. Scalp clonality and the number of expanded CD8+ clones among the top 100 scalp clones were significantly decreased by tofacitinib. Lesional scalp, especially in alopecia totalis/universalis, showed higher clonality and more expanded CD8+ clones than normal scalp, suggesting antigenic drive. Compared with mice, TCR sequences shared between patients were less clear, possibly partly because of HLA diversity across the patient population.

The trim is 1 base for V and 2 bases for J, with a gap of 9 bases between the germline ends. As encoded in the germline V gene, CDR1 is SGHNT while CDR2 is YENEEA. The CDR3, from cysteine to phenylalanine, totals 15 residues. Only CDR3 DNA is held: 45 bases, read in frame from base 1. Library prep was done by the immunoSEQ multiplex PCR assay. RNA was extracted from all samples and reverse transcribed into cDNA as template for TCR sequencing. SuperScript III was used for first-strand cDNA synthesis, primed with a 2:1 mix of oligo-dT and random hexamers. A synthetic immune receptor repertoire was used to measure amplification bias, and any remaining bias was corrected computationally. In the original analysis: Raw reads were preprocessed for error removal, and CDR3 was defined according to IMGT conventions as running from the conserved cysteine to phenylalanine. Clonality was computed as 1 minus the Shannon entropy, with the entropy normalized by log2 of the number of productive unique TCRs. Whether scalp clones were CD4 or CD8 was inferred by matching scalp TCRbeta sequences against CD4 and CD8 repertoires sorted from blood. TCRdb provides this immuneACCESS table in a form limited to in-frame rearrangements. Some clones are lacking; in checked studies, under half of them reflect an unresolved V gene, and why the rest are absent is not known. V and J calls and clone size come straight from that table; D and trimming were deduced from the DNA. This sample is represented by roughly 200,000 clones; 50% to 60% of them were singletons. Jointly, the top ten make up around 3% of the sample.

What this sample's time point label stands for: four to five weeks on oral tofacitinib. Explained via the paper, the treatment or condition label denotes: oral pan-JAK inhibitor, 5-10 mg twice daily. Lesional scalp punch biopsies and peripheral blood were obtained from alopecia areata patients. After PBMCs were isolated by density centrifugation and stained for CD3, CD4 and CD8, a FACSAria was used to sort CD4+ and CD8+ T cells. With respect to this clone: Its antigen target is currently unknown. No quality values exist for individual bases; no much larger clone is one base distant.

The rearranged segments are TRBV11-3 and TRBJ2-1, with no reliable assignment of the D segment. Specimen: CD4+ T cells sorted from blood, collected at week 4, from a patient treated with tofacitinib. The TCR sequence derives from a human donor with alopecia areata. The DNA reads TGTGCCAGCAGCTTAGGGACCGCTCCCTACAATGAGCAGTTCTTC. It encodes CASSLGTAPYNEQFF. The variable domain in full, with residues beyond the CDR3 obtained from the reference TRBV11-3 and TRBJ2-1 genes, is EAGVVQSPRYKIIEKKQPVAFWCNPISGHNTLYWYLQNLGQGPELLIRYENEEAVDDSQLPKDRFSAERLKGVDSTLKIQPAELGDSAVYLCASSLGTAPYNEQFFGPGTRLTVL.